This is a list of T cell receptor beta chains from one sample in a study of shared clonotypes between healthy human individuals. Some clones are missing from TCRdb's copy, which holds only in-frame ones; the method was immunoSEQ multiplex PCR. The repertoire holds hundreds of thousands of clones, with 73% as singletons. Sequencing used memory CD4+ T cells sorted from blood. The receptors derive from a woman younger than 45 in good health. The CDR3 runs from the conserved cysteine through the conserved F or W. The order of the fields is D gene, V gene, J gene, clone size, CDR3 protein, CDR3 DNA. The D gene is left open where the match is weak. Only some rows state a clone size, as once, few, many or a class for expanded clones.

-	TRBV19	TRBJ2-2	-	CASRGGLNTGELFF	TGTGCCAGTAGAGGGGGACTAAACACCGGGGAGCTGTTTTTT
-	TRBV5-1	TRBJ2-1	once	CASSSTGSHNEQFF	TGCGCCAGCAGCTCCACGGGGTCCCACAATGAGCAGTTCTTC
TRBD2	TRBV5-1	TRBJ2-2	few	CASAGLGNTGELFF	TGCGCCAGCGCGGGACTAGGTAACACCGGGGAGCTGTTTTTT
TRBD1	TRBV6-1	TRBJ1-4	many	CASSEAIGGGAGKLFF	TGTGCCAGCAGTGAAGCTATAGGGGGCGGGGCCGGAAAACTGTTTTTT
TRBD2	TRBV11-3	TRBJ2-3	-	CASSQGTSGGLTDTQYF	TGTGCCAGCAGCCAGGGGACTAGCGGGGGACTCACAGATACGCAGTATTTT
TRBD1	TRBV13	TRBJ2-1	-	CASSLDSFDRGLDNEQFF	TGTGCCAGCAGCTTAGATTCTTTCGACAGGGGGCTGGACAATGAGCAGTTCTTC
-	TRBV7-2	TRBJ2-3	many	CASSLTNGDTQYF	TGTGCCAGCAGCTTAACTAATGGTGATACGCAGTATTTT
-	TRBV19	TRBJ1-1	-	CASSANRESEAFF	TGTGCCAGTAGTGCAAACAGGGAATCTGAAGCTTTCTTT
TRBD2	TRBV6-6	TRBJ2-3	-	CASRSGLAGRTDTQYF	TGTGCCAGCAGGAGCGGGCTAGCGGGTAGGACAGATACGCAGTATTTT
-	TRBV28	TRBJ1-5	-	CASSSQTVQPQHF	TGTGCCAGCAGTTCCCAGACAGTTCAGCCCCAGCATTTT
-	TRBV10-3	TRBJ1-3	-	CAISEPPGSSGNTIYF	TGTGCCATCAGTGAGCCCCCAGGGAGCTCTGGAAACACCATATATTTT
TRBD1	TRBV2	TRBJ2-7	once	CASSSFGQGKSYEQYF	TGTGCCAGCAGCAGCTTCGGACAGGGAAAATCTTACGAGCAGTACTTC
TRBD2	TRBV27	TRBJ2-5	many	CASSFSGLGETQYF	TGTGCCAGCAGTTTCTCGGGACTAGGGGAGACCCAGTACTTC
TRBD1	TRBV25-1	TRBJ1-4	once	CASSESYKGAREKLFF	TGTGCCAGCAGTGAATCTTACAAGGGGGCGCGGGAAAAACTGTTTTTT
-	TRBV5-8	TRBJ1-1	-	CASSLFRRGRMGTEAFF	TGTGCCAGCAGCTTATTTCGCCGAGGTAGAATGGGCACTGAAGCTTTCTTT
TRBD1	TRBV18	TRBJ2-2	few	CASSGQGTNTGELFF	TGTGCCAGCTCCGGACAGGGGACGAACACCGGGGAGCTGTTTTTT
-	TRBV19	TRBJ1-5	-	CASSWGFNQPQHF	TGTGCCAGTAGTTGGGGTTTCAATCAGCCCCAGCATTTT
-	TRBV9	TRBJ2-2	few	CASSVGLDNTGELFF	TGTGCCAGCAGCGTAGGACTAGATAACACCGGGGAGCTGTTTTTT
-	TRBV6-5	TRBJ1-4	-	CASSYSIPSTNEKLFF	TGTGCCAGCAGTTACTCGATTCCGTCAACTAATGAAAAACTGTTTTTT
TRBD2	TRBV28	TRBJ2-7	-	CASSSLGSGGNEQYF	TGTGCCAGCAGTTCCCTCGGGTCGGGAGGGAACGAGCAGTACTTC
TRBD1	TRBV5-1	TRBJ1-1	-	CASSLAGQGGTEAFF	TGCGCCAGCAGCTTGGCCGGACAGGGAGGCACTGAAGCTTTCTTT
-	TRBV5-1	TRBJ2-2	few	CASSPRGGELFF	TGCGCCAGCAGCCCTCGGGGCGGGGAGCTGTTTTTT
-	TRBV5-1	TRBJ2-1	-	CASTIGGSRAEQFF	TGCGCCAGCACCATCGGAGGGTCGAGGGCTGAGCAGTTCTTC
-	TRBV4-1	TRBJ2-1	many	CASSQGSLYNEQFF	TGCGCCAGCAGCCAAGGAAGTCTCTACAATGAGCAGTTCTTC
TRBD2	TRBV2	TRBJ2-7	once	CASSVVGLAGLPYEQYF	TGTGCCAGCAGTGTGGTCGGACTAGCGGGACTCCCCTACGAGCAGTACTTC
-	TRBV7-9	TRBJ2-2	-	CASSHELGSGELFF	TGTGCCAGCAGCCATGAGCTGGGGTCCGGGGAGCTGTTTTTT
TRBD2	TRBV5-1	TRBJ2-1	once	CASSPGTSGRRRFNEQFF	TGCGCCAGCAGCCCTGGGACTAGCGGGAGACGTCGTTTTAATGAGCAGTTCTTC
-	TRBV5-4	TRBJ1-4	-	CASSLGPPNQGKLFF	TGTGCCAGCAGCTTGGGCCCGCCCAATCAAGGAAAACTGTTTTTT
-	TRBV2	TRBJ2-3	-	CASSAIQGRSTSTDTQYF	TGTGCCAGCAGTGCGATTCAAGGGAGATCGACTAGCACAGATACGCAGTATTTT
-	TRBV2	TRBJ1-4	-	CASSRIRREKLFF	TGTGCCAGCAGCCGGATCCGGCGTGAAAAACTGTTTTTT
-	TRBV19	TRBJ1-1	-	CASSIGEGLVSAEAFF	TGTGCCAGTAGTATTGGAGAAGGTCTAGTGTCGGCTGAAGCTTTCTTT
-	TRBV30	TRBJ1-5	-	CAWSVGQLDQPQHF	TGTGCCTGGAGTGTAGGGCAGTTAGATCAGCCCCAGCATTTT
-	TRBV7-9	TRBJ2-2	-	CASSLATGHTGELFF	TGTGCCAGCAGCTTAGCGACAGGACACACCGGGGAGCTGTTTTTT
TRBD2	TRBV7-2	TRBJ2-1	once	CASSRTSGEPIYNEQFF	TGTGCCAGCAGCCGGACTAGCGGGGAACCCATCTACAATGAGCAGTTCTTC
-	TRBV21-1	TRBJ1-3	-	CARPRSPDTF	TGTGCCAGGCCTAGATCGCCCGATACCTTT
-	TRBV5-1	TRBJ2-5	-	CASCVFSTAEETQYF	TGCGCCAGCTGCGTATTTTCGACGGCCGAAGAGACCCAGTACTTC
TRBD1	TRBV18	TRBJ1-5	-	CASSPGQEQPQHF	TGTGCCAGCTCCCCCGGACAGGAACAGCCCCAGCATTTT
TRBD1	TRBV6-6	TRBJ2-1	few	CASSHRQDRENNEQFF	TGTGCCAGCAGTCACCGCCAGGACAGGGAAAACAATGAGCAGTTCTTC
-	TRBV4-1	TRBJ2-3	-	CASSQRVPITDTQYF	TGCGCCAGCAGCCAGAGGGTTCCAATCACAGATACGCAGTATTTT
TRBD2	TRBV29-1	TRBJ2-7	-	CSVSGSSYEQYF	TGCAGCGTTAGCGGGAGCTCCTACGAGCAGTACTTC
-	TRBV10-1	TRBJ1-3	-	CASSESARNSGNTIYF	TGCGCCAGCAGTGAGTCGGCGCGGAACTCTGGAAACACCATATATTTT
-	TRBV18	TRBJ2-2	-	CASSEKGGTNTGELFF	TGTGCCAGCTCAGAGAAGGGGGGGACGAACACCGGGGAGCTGTTTTTT